This TCR beta chain was retrieved from a study of early T cells in non-severe SARS-CoV-2 infection (dated by TCRdb to the early 2020s). At the level of the whole study: Because TCR sequencing relied on bulk RNA taken from unsorted whole blood, pairing of alpha and beta chains was not possible. General findings and caveats noted by the study authors: Matching against VDJdb was skewed toward anti-spike CD8 responses, likely underestimated virus-specific expansions, and missed private and CD4 specificities.

Library construction relied on 5' RACE. Instrument on record: NextSeq 500. In the TCR library protocol, unique molecular identifiers were attached to individual cDNA molecules to correct for PCR bias and sequencing error. Both TCR alpha and beta chains were sequenced, and tight co-correlation was observed between alpha and beta sequence abundances in each sample. As for the original processing: Decombinator V4 was used to perform V gene, J gene and CDR3 annotation of TCR sequences. TCRs were defined as expanded if a significant change between any two time points was detected under a Poisson model with p below 0.0001. TCR abundances were normalised to the total number of TCRs sequenced in each sample and reported as counts per million. VDJdb, accessed 1 November 2021, was searched for CMV, EBV and SARS-CoV-2 annotated TCRs, with TCRs annotated for multiple antigens excluded. TCRdb reprocessing: public reads trimmed at Q25 with fastp, clones called with MiXCR, in-frame beta chains kept. CDR3 protein sequences are deduplicated, and each keeps its most common genes and DNA. The V and J calls reflect TCRdb's pipeline rather than the authors' work. The sample table shows roughly 57,000 distinct CDR3 sequences, and 12% are seen once. The ten largest clones represent about 2.4% of the sample.

Regarding this clonotype: Its antigen specificity is not known. Base qualities are not recorded, but no much larger clone differs from it by a single base.

The study was a case-control design nested within a healthcare worker cohort in London, UK, with weekly nasopharyngeal swab PCR tests and blood sampling. Healthcare workers were recruited between 23 and 31 March 2020, during the week of the UK lockdown, and were followed weekly for up to roughly 15 weeks. The input for sequencing was whole blood, taken at baseline. This receptor was identified in an adult who was a healthcare worker with PCR-confirmed SARS-CoV-2 infection or an uninfected control (not recorded which).

The CDR3 protein sequence reads: CATVGGATGANVLTF. In nucleotide form, the sequence is TGTGCCACCGTGGGAGGCGCCACTGGGGCCAACGTCCTGACTTTC. The V and J segments used are TRBV19 and TRBJ2-6; tentative D gene TRBD2, with 6 bases matching. V is reduced by 10 bases and J by 2 bases, leaving a spacing of 15 bases between them. The CDR3 sequence holds 15 residues, the cysteine and phenylalanine included. Only the CDR3 region is kept as DNA, spanning 45 bases read in frame from base 1. As encoded in the germline V gene (reference sequence), CDR1 is LNHDA while CDR2 is SQIVND.